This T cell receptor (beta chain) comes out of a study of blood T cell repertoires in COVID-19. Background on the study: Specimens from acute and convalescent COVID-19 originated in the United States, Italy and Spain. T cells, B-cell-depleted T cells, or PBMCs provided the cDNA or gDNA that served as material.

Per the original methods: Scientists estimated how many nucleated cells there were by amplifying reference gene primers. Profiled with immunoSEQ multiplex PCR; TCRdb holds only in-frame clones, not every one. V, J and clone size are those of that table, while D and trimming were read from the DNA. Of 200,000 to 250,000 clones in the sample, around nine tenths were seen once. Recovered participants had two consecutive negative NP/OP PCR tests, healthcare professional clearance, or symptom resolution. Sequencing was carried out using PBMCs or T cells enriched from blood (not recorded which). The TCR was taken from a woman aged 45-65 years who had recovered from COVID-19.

The CDR3 reads CASSHLDRDYEQYF. The CDR3 nucleotides are TGTGCCAGCAGCCACCTGGACAGGGATTACGAGCAGTACTTC. The chain recombines TRBV3-1 (or the pseudogene TRBV3-2) with TRBJ2-7; 8 positions agree with TRBD1. Germline V gene lookup returns CDR1 LGHDT and CDR2 YNNKEL (reference sequence). Germline trimming cut 3 bases from V and 4 bases from J; bases unmatched to any gene: 5. The CDR3 has 14 residues.